This T cell receptor beta chain emerged from a study of post-analysis software for immune sequencing data. Across the whole study: Included among the disease courses, which were recorded for the cohort, were relapsing-remitting, secondary progressive and progressive-relapsing multiple sclerosis. Study observations and caveats: Among multiple sclerosis patients, normalized Chao1 diversity was significantly below that of controls. The study found TRBV5-6, TRBV5-1 and TRBV20-1 among 5 or 6 TRBV segments more frequent in patients than controls. Strong co-clustering by F measure linked samples that shared a preparation batch.

Concerning this clonotype: Its antigen is unknown.

Incorporated into the TCR beta cDNA libraries were unique molecular identifiers, which served to reduce PCR and sequencing biases. TCRdb independently ran MiXCR on the PCR reads; one entry per CDR3 protein. The repertoire includes more than 450,000 distinct CDR3 sequences, 44% of them detected once, and over 1.5% sits in the top ten. Trimming pared 3 bases from V and 4 bases from J, leaving 14 bases between. This CDR3 spans 14 amino acids. In germline, CDR1 is SGHRS, CDR2 YFSETQ. The rearrangement uses TRBV5-1 and TRBJ2-7, with a tentative D call TRBD2 (5 bases). The material sequenced was blood. The TCR originated in a girl between 5 and 17 years old with multiple sclerosis. CDR3 in amino acids: CASSWGSGGYEQYF. In nucleotides, the CDR3 is TGCGCCAGCAGCTGGGGAAGCGGTGGGTACGAGCAGTACTTC.